The T cell receptor (beta chain) under discussion was sequenced for a study of T cell repertoires in cytomegalovirus infection (dated by TCRdb to about 2019). Regarding the complete study: Donor HLA type was relevant to the analysis, as public TCR beta signatures indicated carriage of CMV infection together with the matching HLA type.

A word on this clonotype: Its antigen specificity is not known. Base qualities are not recorded, but no much larger clone differs from it by a single base.

Study-level results and caveats: The ex vivo response was dominated by HLA-C-restricted CMV-specific TCR beta clonotypes, which also provided the single most frequent clonotype in two of eight donors. In both this cohort and an independent cohort of more than 350 donors, the cumulative frequency of public TCR beta family members distinguished carriers of CMV infection plus the relevant HLA type.

The instrument was an Illumina HiSeq 1500. TCRdb reworked the public reads: Q25 trimming with fastp, MiXCR clone assembly, productive beta chains retained. A single entry per CDR3 protein holds the most common genes and DNA from its merged rows. The sample yields roughly 68,000 distinct CDR3 sequences; about 23% were counted once. The ten largest clones take up around 79% of the sample. CDR1 and CDR2, looked up from the germline V gene, are SQVTM and ANQGSEA. A distance of 19 bases separates the germline ends of V and J, which lose 7 bases and 7 bases respectively. Reading from cysteine to phenylalanine, the CDR3 counts 14 amino acids. Just CDR3 DNA is preserved here, 42 bases in frame from base 1.

Rearrangement joined TRBV29-1 to TRBJ1-4; no confident D gene assignment can be made. Material for sequencing was PBMCs, sequenced either directly or after in vitro stimulation (not recorded which). This TCR came from a human donor in good health (CMV status not recorded). Some clones in this sample may be carry-over from other donors' samples. The DNA sequence is as follows: TGCAGCGGGCGCTTGAGAGCAAGTGGTGAAAAACTGTTTTTT. Translated, this gives CSGRLRASGEKLFF.